Sequencing of this TCR beta chain was carried out in a study of blood T cell repertoires in COVID-19. Sequenced by immunoSEQ multiplex PCR; TCRdb stores in-frame clones only, minus some. The sample lists some 360,000 clones, 89% occurring once. Germline CDR1 reads MGHRA; CDR2 reads YSYEKL. This CDR3 region has 17 residues. V was pared by 0 bases and J by 4 bases, with 6 bases of the junction left unmatched. The sequenced sample was peripheral blood. V is TRBV4-1 and J is TRBJ1-2, with TRBD1 identical over 12 bases. The receptor was isolated from a woman aged 60-75 years with COVID-19, enrolled during active disease. CDR3 protein: CASSQDRDRGPSYGYTF. CDR3 nucleotides: TGCGCCAGCAGCCAAGACAGGGACAGGGGGCCCTCCTATGGCTACACCTTC.